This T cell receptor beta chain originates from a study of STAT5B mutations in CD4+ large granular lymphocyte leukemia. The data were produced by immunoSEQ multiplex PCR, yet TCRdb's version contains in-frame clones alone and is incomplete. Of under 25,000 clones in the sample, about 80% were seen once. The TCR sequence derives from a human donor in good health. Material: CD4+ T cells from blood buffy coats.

CDR3 sequence reads: CASSLPSYEQYF. CDR3 coding DNA: TGCGCCAGCAGCCTCCCTTCCTACGAGCAGTACTTC. The chain recombines TRBV5-1 with TRBJ2-7; D not resolved. The V end lost 4 bases, the J end lost 1 base, and 6 bases lay between the germline ends. The CDR3 contains 12 residues. CDR1 SGHRS and CDR2 YFSETQ come from the germline V gene.